These 16 T cell receptor beta chains originate from one sample sequenced in a study of OX40 agonist ivuxolimab in advanced cancers. The repertoire was sequenced with immunoSEQ multiplex PCR; TCRdb's copy has only in-frame clones and lacks some. The sample has roughly 97,000 clones, 70% to 90% seen once. The starting material was CD4+ or CD8+ T cells sorted from blood, obtained in a trial of the OX40 agonist ivuxolimab. These receptor sequences come from an adult with an advanced solid tumor such as melanoma, head and neck, liver or kidney cancer.

The chain has TRBV28 and TRBJ1-2; D uncertain. The germline CDR1 and CDR2 sequences are MDHEN and SYDVKM. The CDR3 is 13 residues long. The V gene lost 7 bases and the J gene lost 6 bases, with 15 bases spanning the gap. The CDR3 nucleotides read TGTGCCAGCATCGGACTCCTAACAGATGGCTACACCTTC. Protein product: CASIGLLTDGYTF.

This chain links TRBV4-1 with TRBJ1-1, with a tentative D call TRBD1 (5 bases). Between the trimmed V and J ends, which lost 1 base and 1 base, there was a span of 13 bases. Germline V CDR1 and CDR2: MGHRA, YSYEKL. The CDR3 loop spans 16 amino acids. The CDR3 bases are TGCGCCAGCAGCCAAGGTATAGTTCAGGGGAACACTGAAGCTTTCTTT. Translating it yields CASSQGIVQGNTEAFF.

The chain carries TRBV6-5 and TRBJ1-1; TRBD1 matches 9 bases. CDR1 and CDR2 from the germline V gene are MNHEY and SVGAGI. The V segment lost 10 bases and the J segment 4 bases; nucleotides outside the gene matches: 7. This CDR3 has 13 amino acids. The DNA of the CDR3 is TGTGCCACCAACAGGGGGCTGGTCACTGAAGCTTTCTTT. Protein: CATNRGLVTEAFF.

V usage is TRBV27 and J usage is TRBJ1-1; D ambiguous. The length of the CDR3 is 13 residues. Trimming took 8 bases from V and 4 from J, leaving 14 bases between them. Per the germline V gene, CDR1 is MNHEY and CDR2 is SMNVEV (reference sequence). CDR3 sequence reads: CASLSQGSTEAFF. DNA of the CDR3: TGTGCCAGCTTAAGCCAAGGGAGCACTGAAGCTTTCTTT.

V usage is TRBV2 and J usage is TRBJ1-2, with D tentatively TRBD1 (5 bases). This CDR3 has 15 amino acids. Looked up from germline, CDR1 is SNHLY and CDR2 is FYNNEI. V lost 6 bases, J lost 0 bases, and 14 bases lay in between. The DNA for the CDR3 is TGTGCCAGCAGCCTATCGGACACCGCTAACTATGGCTACACCTTC. Protein: CASSLSDTANYGYTF.

The chain recombines TRBV7-8 with TRBJ2-2; TRBD1 agrees at 10 bases. This CDR3 has 16 amino acids. The germline V gene has CDR1 SGHVS and CDR2 FQNEAQ. J lost 6 bases, V lost 2 bases, and 6 bases had no gene match. The CDR3 DNA reads as TGTGCCAGCAGCTTAAACCCGGGACAGGGGTCCGGGGAGCTGTTTTTT. It is translated as CASSLNPGQGSGELFF.

The gene calls are TRBV5-1 and TRBJ2-1, with D perhaps matching TRBD2 (6 bases). Per germline, CDR1 SGHRS and CDR2 YFSETQ. This CDR3 spans 15 amino acids. Deletions cut 6 bases from V and 8 bases from J, with 21 bases between. The CDR3 region has the DNA TGCGCCAGCACCCAGTCTGCGGGGTGGAGGGATGAGCAGTTCTTC. Encoded protein: CASTQSAGWRDEQFF.

The CDR3 here is CASGFGQGDTQYF. The DNA of the CDR3 is TGTGCTAGTGGTTTCGGACAGGGCGATACGCAGTATTTT. This chain links TRBV12-5 with TRBJ2-3; 8 bases are a match to TRBD1. Per germline, CDR1 LGHNT and CDR2 FRNRAP. The CDR3 is 13 amino acids. V lost 3 bases and J lost 6; bases outside the gene matches: 2.

This sequence joins TRBV4-3 and TRBJ2-5, with TRBD2 matching over 8 bases. V dropped 3 bases and J dropped 1; count of bases not matched to a gene: 7. In germline, CDR1 is LGHNA, CDR2 YSLEER. This CDR3 is 16 amino acids long. As DNA, the CDR3 is TGCGCCAGCAGCCAGGGGAGTAGCGGGGTCCAAGAGACCCAGTACTTC. It specifies CASSQGSSGVQETQYF.

This CDR3 reads CASSLREGAGGNTIYF. The CDR3 DNA reads TGTGCCAGCAGCCTCCGAGAGGGGGCGGGTGGAAACACCATATATTTT. The rearrangement uses TRBV28 and TRBJ1-3, with 7 bases lining up with TRBD1. J was trimmed by 3 bases and V by 6 bases; bases with no gene match: 11. The CDR3 is 16 amino acids. Germline CDR1 MDHEN, CDR2 SYDVKM.

This chain connects TRBV7-3 to TRBJ2-3; D assignment may be TRBD1 or TRBD2 (5 bases each). In germline, CDR1 is SGHTA, CDR2 FQGTGA. The V end lost 5 bases, the J end lost 2 bases, and 14 bases lay between the germline ends. The length of the CDR3 is 15 residues. CDR3 amino acids: CASSTTGTYTDTQYF. CDR3 bases: TGTGCCAGCAGCACAACCGGGACGTACACAGATACGCAGTATTTT.

The genes are TRBV5-5 and TRBJ2-7, with D perhaps matching TRBD1 (5 bases). Trimming removed 2 bases from V and 0 bases from J, with 12 bases in between. CDR1 and CDR2 (germline): SGHKS, YYEKEE (reference sequence). The CDR3 loop spans 15 amino acids. The CDR3 loop reads CASSLTGHSSYEQYF. CDR3 in DNA: TGTGCCAGCAGCTTAACAGGACATAGCTCCTACGAGCAGTACTTC.

The chain recombines TRBV5-1 with TRBJ2-1; D remains unclear. CDR1 and CDR2 from the germline V gene are SGHRS and YFSETQ. V was clipped by 7 bases and J by 1 base, with 6 bases between them. This CDR3 contains 12 residues. DNA of the CDR3: TGCGCCAGCGGCAGTTCCTACAATGAGCAGTTCTTC. Protein sequence: CASGSSYNEQFF.

The chain is built from TRBV4-1 and TRBJ1-3, with D unclear. The CDR3 length is 15 residues. V was pared by 1 base and J by 5 bases, with 12 bases between. Germline assignment: CDR1 MGHRA and CDR2 YSYEKL. CDR3 loop: CASSQVTGFRNTIYF. The CDR3 DNA sequence: TGCGCCAGCAGCCAAGTCACCGGCTTTAGAAACACCATATATTTT.

A note on this clone: Other DNA sequences in the sample encode the same CDR3. The CDR3 region is CASSLRLAGGRDEQYF. CDR3 DNA sequence: TGTGCCAGCAGCCTCCGACTAGCGGGGGGTCGGGACGAGCAGTACTTC. The chain has TRBV7-2 and TRBJ2-7; 13 nucleotides match TRBD2. The CDR3 runs 16 residues. Germline V gene sequence: CDR1 SGHTA, CDR2 FQGNSA. Losses at the gene ends were 5 bases for V and 5 bases for J; bases not matched to a gene: 9.

The chain employs TRBV5-1 and TRBJ2-2; weak D call: TRBD2 (5 bases). The germline V and J ends were trimmed by 4 bases and 0 bases, with 13 bases remaining between them. The germline CDR1 and CDR2 sequences are SGHRS and YFSETQ. The CDR3 runs 16 residues. For the CDR3, the DNA is TGCGCCAGCAGCCCACTTAGAGGGTCGAACACCGGGGAGCTGTTTTTT. It yields the protein CASSPLRGSNTGELFF. Looking up the rest from reference TRBV5-1 and TRBJ2-2 gives the full variable domain: KAGVTQTPRYLIKTRGQQVTLSCSPISGHRSVSWYQQTPGQGLQFLFEYFSETQRNKGNFPGRFSGRQFSNSRSEMNVSTLELGDSALYLCASSPLRGSNTGELFFGEGSRLTVL.